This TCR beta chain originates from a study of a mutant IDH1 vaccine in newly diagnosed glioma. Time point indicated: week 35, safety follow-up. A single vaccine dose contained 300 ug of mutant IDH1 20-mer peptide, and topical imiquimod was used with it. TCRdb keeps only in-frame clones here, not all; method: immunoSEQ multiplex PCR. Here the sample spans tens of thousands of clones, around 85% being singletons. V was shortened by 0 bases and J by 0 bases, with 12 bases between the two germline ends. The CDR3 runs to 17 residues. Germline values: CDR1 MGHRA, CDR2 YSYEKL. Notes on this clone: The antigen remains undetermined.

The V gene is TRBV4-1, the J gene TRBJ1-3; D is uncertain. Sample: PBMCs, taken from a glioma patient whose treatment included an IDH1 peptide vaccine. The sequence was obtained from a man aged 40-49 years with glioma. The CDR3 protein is CASSQDNWAHSGNTIYF. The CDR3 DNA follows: TGCGCCAGCAGCCAAGATAACTGGGCCCACTCTGGAAACACCATATATTTT.